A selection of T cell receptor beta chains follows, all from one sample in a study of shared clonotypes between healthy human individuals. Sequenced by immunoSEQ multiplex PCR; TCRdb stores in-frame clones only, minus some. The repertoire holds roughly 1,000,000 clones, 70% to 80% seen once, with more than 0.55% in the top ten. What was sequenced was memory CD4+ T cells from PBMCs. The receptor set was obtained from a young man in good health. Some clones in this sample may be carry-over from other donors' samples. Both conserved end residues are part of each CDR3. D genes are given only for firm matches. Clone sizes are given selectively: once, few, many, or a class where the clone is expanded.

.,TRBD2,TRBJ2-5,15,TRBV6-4,TGTGCCACTCCCAGCGGGAGAGGGGGGCAAGAGACCCAGTACTTC,CATPSGRGGQETQYF
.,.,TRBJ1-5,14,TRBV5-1,TGCGCCAGCAGCTTCTCCGGGGGCAATCAGCCCCAGCATTTT,CASSFSGGNQPQHF
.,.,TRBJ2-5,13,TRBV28,TGTGCCAGCAGTTTGACCGGTACAGAGACCCAGTACTTC,CASSLTGTETQYF
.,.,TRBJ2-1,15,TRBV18,TGTGCCAGCTCACAGAGCAGGCCCCAATACAATGAGCAGTTCTTC,CASSQSRPQYNEQFF
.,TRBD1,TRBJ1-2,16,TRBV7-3,TGTGCCAGCAGCTTAACGACAGGGGGAGCTAACTATGGCTACACCTTC,CASSLTTGGANYGYTF
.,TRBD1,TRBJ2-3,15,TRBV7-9,TGTGCCAGCAGCTCGGGACAGGGACGCACAGATACGCAGTATTTT,CASSSGQGRTDTQYF
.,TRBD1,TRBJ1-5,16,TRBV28,TGTGCCAGCAGGTCTGCGGGACAGGGGCAAAATCAGCCCCAGCATTTT,CASRSAGQGQNQPQHF
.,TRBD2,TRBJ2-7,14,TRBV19,TGTGCCAGTAGTATGGGCGGGAGAAAAGGCGAGCAGTACTTC,CASSMGGRKGEQYF
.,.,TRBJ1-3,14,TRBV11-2,TGTGCCAGCAGCTTACCAGGCTCTGGAAACACCATATATTTT,CASSLPGSGNTIYF
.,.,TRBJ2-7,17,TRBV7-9,TGTGCCAGCAGCTCCAGGACATCTACTCAGCTCGGGTACGAGCAGTACTTC,CASSSRTSTQLGYEQYF
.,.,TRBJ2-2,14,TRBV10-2,TGCGCCAGCAGTGAGAGGGTGTGGGTCGGGGAGCTGTTTTTT,CASSERVWVGELFF
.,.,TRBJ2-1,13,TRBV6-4,TGTGCCAGCAGTGAAGGGGGGGGCAATGAGCAGTTCTTC,CASSEGGGNEQFF
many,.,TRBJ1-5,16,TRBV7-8,TGTGCCAGCAGCTTAGCCAGGACCGCTCTCGGTCAGCCCCAGCATTTT,CASSLARTALGQPQHF
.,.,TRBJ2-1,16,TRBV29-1,TGCAGCGTTGAAGGAAGGGGACGGGGAGCGGGCAATGAGCAGTTCTTC,CSVEGRGRGAGNEQFF
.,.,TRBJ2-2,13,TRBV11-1,TGTGCCAGCAGCTTAGGCACGTACGGGGAGCTGTTTTTT,CASSLGTYGELFF
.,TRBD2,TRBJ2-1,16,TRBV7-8,TGTGCCAGCACCCGCCCGGGGACTAGCGCATACAATGAGCAGTTCTTC,CASTRPGTSAYNEQFF
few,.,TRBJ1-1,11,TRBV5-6,TGTGCCAGCAGCTTGAGCACTGAAGCTTTCTTT,CASSLSTEAFF
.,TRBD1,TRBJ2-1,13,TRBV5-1,TGCGCCAGCAGCCAAACGACAGGGTCTGAGCGGTTCTTC,CASSQTTGSERFF
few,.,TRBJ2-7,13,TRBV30,TGTGCCTGGGGGGGGTTTAGGCGCTACGAGCAGTACTTC,CAWGGFRRYEQYF
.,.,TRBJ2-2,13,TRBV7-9,TGTGCCAGCAACCGGGTAAACACCGGGGAGCTGTTTTTT,CASNRVNTGELFF
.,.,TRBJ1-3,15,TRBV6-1,TGTGCCAGCAGTGAATTCGGCGGGTCACCAAACACCATATATTTT,CASSEFGGSPNTIYF
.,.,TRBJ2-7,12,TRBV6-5,TGTGCCAGCAGGGACAGCGTAAACGAGCAGTACTTC,CASRDSVNEQYF
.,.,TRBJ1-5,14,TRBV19,TGTGCCAGTGCCTGGGCGGGGCGCAATCAGCCCCAGCATTTT,CASAWAGRNQPQHF
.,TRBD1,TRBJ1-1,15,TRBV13,TGTGCCAGCAGCTGGGGTGACAGGGGGAGAACTGAAGCTTTCTTT,CASSWGDRGRTEAFF
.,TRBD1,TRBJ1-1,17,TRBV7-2,TGTGCCAGCAGCTTAGATGGGTCGGAGGGGGCAGGCACTGAAGCTTTCTTT,CASSLDGSEGAGTEAFF
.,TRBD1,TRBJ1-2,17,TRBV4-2,TGTGCCAGCAGCCTTACCGGGGGGATCGGACAGGGCCTTGGCTACACCTTC,CASSLTGGIGQGLGYTF
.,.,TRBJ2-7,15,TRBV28,TGTGCCAGCAGTTTAATGGCAGCGCTACACTACGAGCAGTACTTC,CASSLMAALHYEQYF
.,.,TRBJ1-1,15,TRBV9,TGTGCCAGCAGCGCCAACGACGGCGGGGGCACTGAAGCTTTCTTT,CASSANDGGGTEAFF
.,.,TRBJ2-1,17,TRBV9,TGTGCCAGCAGCGGACACCAAGGCGGGATCCTTTACAATGAGCAGTTCTTC,CASSGHQGGILYNEQFF
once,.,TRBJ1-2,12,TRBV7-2,TGTGCCAGCAGCTTAATCTTCCAGGGTTACACCTTC,CASSLIFQGYTF
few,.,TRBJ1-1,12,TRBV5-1,TGCGCCAGCAGCTTGGTGGGGACTGAAGCTTTCTTT,CASSLVGTEAFF
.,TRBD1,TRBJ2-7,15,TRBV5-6,TGTGCCAGCAGCTCAAAGAGGACAGGGAGCCGCAAGCAGTACTTC,CASSSKRTGSRKQYF
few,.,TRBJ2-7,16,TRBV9,TGTGCCAGCAGCGTAGCTGTCGGGACGGTTACCTACGAGCAGTACTTC,CASSVAVGTVTYEQYF
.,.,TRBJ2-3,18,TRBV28,TGTGCCAGCAGTTTCGGCACGGGGTCGGCCTTTAAGGAGGGTACGCAGTATTTT,CASSFGTGSAFKEGTQYF
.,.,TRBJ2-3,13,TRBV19,TGTGCCAGTAGTATCCGGGTTACGCAAACGCAGTATTTT,CASSIRVTQTQYF
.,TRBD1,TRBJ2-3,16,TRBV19,TGTGCCAGTACCCGTTACAGGGGGGCGAGCACAGATACGCAGTATTTT,CASTRYRGASTDTQYF
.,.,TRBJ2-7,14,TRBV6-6,TGTGCCAGCAGTTACTCTTCGGAGAGGATCGAGCAGTACTTC,CASSYSSERIEQYF